One sample yielded the 7 T cell receptor beta chains listed below, sequenced in a study of blood T cells in healthy people across ages. A second about 6 to 11 cycle PCR used barcoded and J-beta primers. TCRdb fed the 5' RACE reads into MiXCR, producing one record per CDR3 protein. The table shows about 680,000 distinct CDR3 sequences, with around 45% occurring only once. The source material was blood. All receptors come from a woman aged 55-70 years in good health.

V gene TRBV12-3 or TRBV12-4 combines with J gene TRBJ2-3; perhaps TRBD2 as D (5 bases). Trimming pared 6 bases from V and 2 bases from J, leaving 12 bases between. The CDR3 totals 14 residues. CDR3 DNA: TGTGCCAGCAGCCGGGTCGGGAACACAGATACGCAGTATTTT. Amino acids: CASSRVGNTDTQYF.

A word on this clonotype: This may be a read error, as it is one base from a much larger clone. V usage is TRBV29-1 and J usage is TRBJ1-1; 9 bases fit TRBD1. V gave up 3 bases and J gave up 2 bases; unmatched junction bases: 4. This CDR3 contains 14 residues. CDR1 SQVTM and CDR2 ANQGSEA come from the germline V gene. CDR3 amino acids: CSVDVQGANTEAFF. In DNA form, the CDR3 reads TGCAGCGTTGACGTACAGGGGGCAAACACTGAAGCTTTCTTT. Using reference TRBV29-1 and TRBJ1-1 for the parts outside the CDR3, the full variable domain is SAVISQKPSRDICQRGTSLTIQCQVDSQVTMMFWYRQQPGQSLTLIATANQGSEATYESGFVIDKFPISRPNLTFSTLTVSNMSPEDSSIYLCSVDVQGANTEAFFGQGTRLTVV.

This chain joins TRBV5-1 and TRBJ2-1; TRBD1 might be the D (5 bases). Germline assignment: CDR1 SGHRS and CDR2 YFSETQ. V was cut by 0 bases and J by 3 bases, with 16 bases left in between. The CDR3 totals 17 residues. For the CDR3, the DNA is TGCGCCAGCAGCTTGGTGACAGACCCAGGAAGCTACAATGAGCAGTTCTTC. Translating it yields CASSLVTDPGSYNEQFF. The whole variable domain, remainder taken from reference TRBV5-1 and TRBJ2-1, is KAGVTQTPRYLIKTRGQQVTLSCSPISGHRSVSWYQQTPGQGLQFLFEYFSETQRNKGNFPGRFSGRQFSNSRSEMNVSTLELGDSALYLCASSLVTDPGSYNEQFFGPGTRLTVL.

As regards this clonotype: One end of the junction is discordant with germline, which a read error may explain. The J gene is TRBJ2-1, the V gene TRBV6-2 or TRBV6-3; no clear D. CDR1 and CDR2 from the germline V gene are MNHEY and SVGEGT. CDR3 length: 14 amino acids. Here the CDR3 reads CASSYVPSCNEQFF. CDR3 coding DNA: TGTGCCAGCAGTTATGTCCCCTCCTGCAATGAGCAGTTCTTC.

The sample holds a few counts of this clonotype. The chain is built from TRBV6-5 and TRBJ2-7; possible D gene TRBD1, 6 bases. V was pared by 2 bases and J by 9 bases, with 17 bases between. Germline V gene lookup returns CDR1 MNHEY and CDR2 SVGAGI. The CDR3 runs 14 residues. The chain's CDR3 is CASSYGDMLNRQYF. The CDR3 DNA follows: TGTGCCAGCAGTTACGGGGACATGCTAAACCGGCAGTACTTC.

The table lists this clonotype with a few counts. The CDR3 coding sequence is TGTGCCAGCAGCTTCTCCCCAAACACAGATACGCAGTATTTT. Translating gives CASSFSPNTDTQYF. The genes are TRBV7-2 and TRBJ2-3; no reliable D call. The CDR3 spans 14 residues. V lost 3 bases and J lost 2, with 9 bases in between. Germline V CDR1 and CDR2: SGHTA, FQGNSA.

J is TRBJ1-2 and V is TRBV20-1; D is unclear. V was clipped by 5 bases and J by 3 bases, with 7 bases between them. The CDR3 has 11 residues. Per the germline V gene, CDR1 is DFQATT and CDR2 is SNEGSKA (reference sequence). CDR3 in amino acids: CSASIDYGYTF. In nucleotides, the CDR3 is TGCAGTGCTTCTATTGACTATGGCTACACCTTC.